This is a list of T cell receptor beta chains from one sample in a study of patients and donors after allogeneic stem cell transplantation. One entry per CDR3 protein results from TCRdb running MiXCR on the RT-PCR reads. Of about 19,000 distinct CDR3 sequences in the sample, about 5% were seen once. Material: blood, either unsorted or a sorted T cell fraction (not recorded which). These receptors came from a human donor who was either an allogeneic HSCT recipient or a stem cell or donor lymphocyte infusion donor (not recorded which). It is not recorded whose cells these are; they may come from a transplant donor. The CDR3 runs from the conserved cysteine through the conserved F or W. Each record gives: D gene, V gene, clone size, J gene, CDR3 DNA, CDR3 protein. A D gene is named only where the DNA matches it firmly. Part of the rows lack a size; the others show once, few, many or a class for expanded clones.

d_gene: NA; v_gene: TRBV3-1; abundance: NA; j_gene: TRBJ1-5; CDR3nt: TGTGCCAGCAGCCAAGGTACCTCCCTCCAGCCCCAGCATTTT; CDR3aa: CASSQGTSLQPQHF
d_gene: TRBD1; v_gene: TRBV9; abundance: many; j_gene: TRBJ2-7; CDR3nt: TGTGCCAGCAGCTCCGGACAGGGAGCCTACGAGCAGTACTTC; CDR3aa: CASSSGQGAYEQYF
d_gene: NA; v_gene: TRBV9; abundance: many; j_gene: TRBJ1-1; CDR3nt: TGTGCCAGCAGAAGGGGAGGGGCTAACACTGAAGCTTTCTTT; CDR3aa: CASRRGGANTEAFF
d_gene: TRBD2; v_gene: TRBV20-1; abundance: many; j_gene: TRBJ2-7; CDR3nt: TGCAGTGCTAGTGGTCTAGCGGGCTCCTACGAGCAGTACTTC; CDR3aa: CSASGLAGSYEQYF
d_gene: NA; v_gene: TRBV5-1; abundance: many; j_gene: TRBJ2-1; CDR3nt: TGCGCCAGCAGCTTGGCCCAGGGTGTAGGGGAGCAGTTCTTC; CDR3aa: CASSLAQGVGEQFF
d_gene: NA; v_gene: TRBV14; abundance: NA; j_gene: TRBJ2-7; CDR3nt: TGTGCCAGCAGCCAAGTCCGCCAGGTGGGGCAGTACTTC; CDR3aa: CASSQVRQVGQYF
d_gene: TRBD1; v_gene: TRBV28; abundance: many; j_gene: TRBJ1-2; CDR3nt: TGTGCCAGCAGACGACAGGGGGTTCCTGGCTACACCTTC; CDR3aa: CASRRQGVPGYTF
d_gene: NA; v_gene: TRBV5-1; abundance: many; j_gene: TRBJ2-3; CDR3nt: TGCGCCAGCAGCTACCTTACGGGGAGAGGGGGCACAGATACGCAGTATTTT; CDR3aa: CASSYLTGRGGTDTQYF
d_gene: TRBD1; v_gene: TRBV5-1; abundance: few; j_gene: TRBJ1-2; CDR3nt: TGCGCCAGCAGCCCCCGGACAGGGGGCTATGGCTACACCTTC; CDR3aa: CASSPRTGGYGYTF
d_gene: NA; v_gene: TRBV2; abundance: many; j_gene: TRBJ2-2; CDR3nt: TGTGCCAGCAGACTAGCCCCGAACACCGGGGAGCTGTTTTTT; CDR3aa: CASRLAPNTGELFF
d_gene: NA; v_gene: TRBV6-1; abundance: many; j_gene: TRBJ2-1; CDR3nt: TGTGCCAGCAGTGAAGATGCCCGAGGGTACAATGAGCAGTTCTTC; CDR3aa: CASSEDARGYNEQFF
d_gene: NA; v_gene: TRBV7-9; abundance: many; j_gene: TRBJ2-5; CDR3nt: TGTGCCAGCAGCTTAGCGGGGGGTTCGGAGACCCAGTACTTC; CDR3aa: CASSLAGGSETQYF
d_gene: NA; v_gene: TRBV5-4; abundance: few; j_gene: TRBJ1-2; CDR3nt: TGTGCCAGCTTACCGGGCGGGGAGGTTGGCTATGGCTACACCTTC; CDR3aa: CASLPGGEVGYGYTF
d_gene: NA; v_gene: TRBV20-1; abundance: many; j_gene: TRBJ1-6; CDR3nt: TGCAGTGCTAGAAGAGACCCTAATTCACCCCTCCACTTT; CDR3aa: CSARRDPNSPLHF
d_gene: TRBD1; v_gene: TRBV28; abundance: NA; j_gene: TRBJ1-2; CDR3nt: TGTGCCAGCAGTTTTCAGGGGGCGGTAAACTATGGCTACACCTTC; CDR3aa: CASSFQGAVNYGYTF
d_gene: NA; v_gene: TRBV15; abundance: NA; j_gene: TRBJ2-7; CDR3nt: TGTGCCACCGGATCCGCACAAGGTGGCGAGCAGTACTTC; CDR3aa: CATGSAQGGEQYF
d_gene: NA; v_gene: TRBV20-1; abundance: many; j_gene: TRBJ2-7; CDR3nt: TGCAGTGCTAGAGATCCCAGAGGGTCCTACGAGCAGTACTTC; CDR3aa: CSARDPRGSYEQYF
d_gene: NA; v_gene: TRBV15; abundance: medium-sized; j_gene: TRBJ1-1; CDR3nt: TGTGCCACCAGCAGGTCACCGTGGGGGGGCACTGAAGCTTTCTTT; CDR3aa: CATSRSPWGGTEAFF
d_gene: NA; v_gene: TRBV21-1; abundance: medium-sized; j_gene: TRBJ2-1; CDR3nt: TGTGCCAGCAGCAATTCGGTGGGCGGGAGTGGGTATGAGCAGTTCTTC; CDR3aa: CASSNSVGGSGYEQFF
d_gene: NA; v_gene: TRBV5-1; abundance: many; j_gene: TRBJ1-5; CDR3nt: TGCGCCAGCAGCTTGGAAGGACGGAACAATCAGCCCCAGCATTTT; CDR3aa: CASSLEGRNNQPQHF
d_gene: NA; v_gene: TRBV2; abundance: many; j_gene: TRBJ1-4; CDR3nt: TGTGCCAGCAGTCGCCCGGGAGGGACTAATGAAAAACTGTTTTTT; CDR3aa: CASSRPGGTNEKLFF
d_gene: NA; v_gene: TRBV9; abundance: few; j_gene: TRBJ2-1; CDR3nt: TGTGCCAGCAGCCGGGTGTTAGGGACCTACAATGAGCAGTTCTTC; CDR3aa: CASSRVLGTYNEQFF
d_gene: NA; v_gene: TRBV6-1; abundance: many; j_gene: TRBJ1-3; CDR3nt: TGTGCCAGCAGTAAGGGTGCTCTCTCTGGAAACACCATATATTTT; CDR3aa: CASSKGALSGNTIYF
d_gene: NA; v_gene: TRBV5-1; abundance: many; j_gene: TRBJ2-2; CDR3nt: TGCGCCAGCAGCCCCGCCGGCGGGAAGGGGGCCGGGGAGCTGTTTTTT; CDR3aa: CASSPAGGKGAGELFF
d_gene: NA; v_gene: TRBV11-3; abundance: many; j_gene: TRBJ1-1; CDR3nt: TGTGCCAGCAGTCAAAGGACAGCCGAAGCTTTCTTT; CDR3aa: CASSQRTAEAFF
d_gene: TRBD1; v_gene: TRBV7-7; abundance: many; j_gene: TRBJ2-5; CDR3nt: TGTGCCAGCAGCCCAGGGACAGCGGAGACCCAGTACTTC; CDR3aa: CASSPGTAETQYF
d_gene: NA; v_gene: TRBV4-1; abundance: NA; j_gene: TRBJ1-2; CDR3nt: TGCGCCATCAGCCGGGCTCGGGGAGGCGACTATGGCTACACCTTC; CDR3aa: CAISRARGGDYGYTF
d_gene: NA; v_gene: TRBV28; abundance: few; j_gene: TRBJ1-2; CDR3nt: TGTGCCAGCAGACCTCGCCAGGCTGATGGCTACACCTTC; CDR3aa: CASRPRQADGYTF
d_gene: NA; v_gene: TRBV20-1; abundance: many; j_gene: TRBJ2-3; CDR3nt: TGCAGTGCCAGAGCAGATACGCAGTATTTT; CDR3aa: CSARADTQYF
d_gene: TRBD1; v_gene: TRBV5-1; abundance: many; j_gene: TRBJ1-1; CDR3nt: TGCGCCAGCAGCTCGACAGGGTTCACTGAAGCTTTCTTT; CDR3aa: CASSSTGFTEAFF
d_gene: NA; v_gene: TRBV7-9; abundance: many; j_gene: TRBJ2-3; CDR3nt: TGTGCCAGCAGCTCGGCACGGGACTCTACCTTTTCGGATACGCAGTATTTT; CDR3aa: CASSSARDSTFSDTQYF
d_gene: NA; v_gene: TRBV7-9; abundance: many; j_gene: TRBJ2-5; CDR3nt: TGTGCCAGCAGCTTAGCTCTAGCGCTGGGGGAAGAGACCCAGTACTTC; CDR3aa: CASSLALALGEETQYF
d_gene: NA; v_gene: TRBV20-1; abundance: many; j_gene: TRBJ2-1; CDR3nt: TGCAGTGCTCCTATGGGGCCCCCGATCCGAAATGAGCAGTTCTTC; CDR3aa: CSAPMGPPIRNEQFF
d_gene: NA; v_gene: TRBV3-1; abundance: many; j_gene: TRBJ2-3; CDR3nt: TGTGCCAGCAGCCTACGGAATCCCCCAGATACGCAGTATTTT; CDR3aa: CASSLRNPPDTQYF
d_gene: TRBD2; v_gene: TRBV3-1; abundance: NA; j_gene: TRBJ2-7; CDR3nt: TGTGCCAGCAGCCAAGTTCTAGTCGGGACTAGCGGGGTTGGTTACGAGCAGTACTTC; CDR3aa: CASSQVLVGTSGVGYEQYF
d_gene: TRBD1; v_gene: TRBV2; abundance: many; j_gene: TRBJ1-2; CDR3nt: TGTGCCAGCAGTGAATTGGCAGGGGGCGGCTATGGCTACACCTTC; CDR3aa: CASSELAGGGYGYTF
d_gene: NA; v_gene: TRBV7-8; abundance: few; j_gene: TRBJ2-2; CDR3nt: TGTGCCAGCAGCTTAGTGGACACCGGGGAGCTGTTTTTT; CDR3aa: CASSLVDTGELFF
d_gene: NA; v_gene: TRBV28; abundance: few; j_gene: TRBJ2-1; CDR3nt: TGTGCCAGCAGTTTACTGAACAATGAGCAGTTCTTC; CDR3aa: CASSLLNNEQFF
d_gene: TRBD2; v_gene: TRBV27; abundance: few; j_gene: TRBJ2-3; CDR3nt: TGTGCCAGCAGTTTAGGACTAGCGGGAGTAAGATCAGATACGCAGTATTTT; CDR3aa: CASSLGLAGVRSDTQYF
d_gene: TRBD1; v_gene: TRBV5-1; abundance: many; j_gene: TRBJ2-3; CDR3nt: TGCGCCAGCAGCCTCAGGATACCGGGACAGGGGTTAGATACGCAGTATTTT; CDR3aa: CASSLRIPGQGLDTQYF
d_gene: NA; v_gene: TRBV6-1; abundance: NA; j_gene: TRBJ1-1; CDR3nt: TGTGCCAGCAGGCAAGGAGTGAACACTGAAGCTTTCTTT; CDR3aa: CASRQGVNTEAFF
d_gene: TRBD2; v_gene: TRBV7-3; abundance: many; j_gene: TRBJ2-2; CDR3nt: TGTGCCAGCAGCCGTCCTGTGGGGGGGAAAGGACCCGGGGAGCTGTTTTTT; CDR3aa: CASSRPVGGKGPGELFF
d_gene: NA; v_gene: TRBV25-1; abundance: medium-sized; j_gene: TRBJ1-1; CDR3nt: TGTGCCAGCAGATCCAGGGGAGGGAACACTGAAGCTTTCTTT; CDR3aa: CASRSRGGNTEAFF
d_gene: TRBD1; v_gene: TRBV18; abundance: few; j_gene: TRBJ2-5; CDR3nt: TGTGCCAGCTCACCCAACAGGGGGCAAGAGACCCAGTACTTC; CDR3aa: CASSPNRGQETQYF
d_gene: NA; v_gene: TRBV7-3; abundance: many; j_gene: TRBJ2-3; CDR3nt: TGTGCCAGCAGCCCTCCGAGCACAGATACGCAGTATTTT; CDR3aa: CASSPPSTDTQYF
d_gene: NA; v_gene: TRBV3-1; abundance: NA; j_gene: TRBJ2-1; CDR3nt: TGTGCCAGCAGCCAGTCTAGGCAATCCTACAATGAGCAGTTCTTC; CDR3aa: CASSQSRQSYNEQFF
d_gene: TRBD1; v_gene: TRBV6-4; abundance: many; j_gene: TRBJ1-2; CDR3nt: TGTGCCAGCAGTGAAAGACAGGGGGGTGGCTATGGCTACACCTTC; CDR3aa: CASSERQGGGYGYTF
d_gene: TRBD1; v_gene: TRBV12-3/TRBV12-4; abundance: many; j_gene: TRBJ1-4; CDR3nt: TGTGCCAGCAGCCCCGGACAGGGGAATGAAAAACTGTTTTTT; CDR3aa: CASSPGQGNEKLFF
d_gene: TRBD1; v_gene: TRBV2; abundance: NA; j_gene: TRBJ2-1; CDR3nt: TGTGCCAGCAGGCAAGGACAGGACGATGAGCAGTTCTTC; CDR3aa: CASRQGQDDEQFF
d_gene: NA; v_gene: TRBV7-6; abundance: few; j_gene: TRBJ2-3; CDR3nt: TGTGCCAGCAGCTTAGGGCCCAGGGTAGGGGGCACAGATACGCAGTATTTT; CDR3aa: CASSLGPRVGGTDTQYF
d_gene: NA; v_gene: TRBV5-1; abundance: many; j_gene: TRBJ2-1; CDR3nt: TGCGCCAGCAGATGCGGGTCTGGCAATGAGCAGTTCTTC; CDR3aa: CASRCGSGNEQFF
d_gene: NA; v_gene: TRBV4-1; abundance: NA; j_gene: TRBJ2-5; CDR3nt: TGCGCCAGCAGCCGAACCGACAGGCCGGAGACCCAGTACTTC; CDR3aa: CASSRTDRPETQYF
d_gene: NA; v_gene: TRBV9; abundance: few; j_gene: TRBJ2-1; CDR3nt: TGTGCCAGCAGCGTAGCCCCACTCTACAGTGAGCAGTTCTTC; CDR3aa: CASSVAPLYSEQFF
d_gene: TRBD1; v_gene: TRBV6-5; abundance: NA; j_gene: TRBJ2-7; CDR3nt: TGTGCCAGCAGTTCCCCGGCAGGGGGCGCCTACGAGCAGTACTTC; CDR3aa: CASSSPAGGAYEQYF
d_gene: TRBD2; v_gene: TRBV24-1; abundance: many; j_gene: TRBJ2-3; CDR3nt: TGTGCCACTAAAGCGGGGCCGACCACAGATACGCAGTATTTT; CDR3aa: CATKAGPTTDTQYF
d_gene: TRBD1; v_gene: TRBV10-3; abundance: few; j_gene: TRBJ2-7; CDR3nt: TGTGCCATCGATAGACAGGGGAAAACGGACGAGCAGTACTTC; CDR3aa: CAIDRQGKTDEQYF
d_gene: NA; v_gene: TRBV21-1; abundance: many; j_gene: TRBJ2-7; CDR3nt: TGTGCCAGCACCCCGATGGAGGACACCTACTCCTACGAGCAGTACTTC; CDR3aa: CASTPMEDTYSYEQYF
d_gene: NA; v_gene: TRBV7-9; abundance: few; j_gene: TRBJ1-3; CDR3nt: TGTGCCAGCAGCTTAGCGGGTGCTGGAAACACCATATATTTT; CDR3aa: CASSLAGAGNTIYF
d_gene: NA; v_gene: TRBV20-1; abundance: many; j_gene: TRBJ1-4; CDR3nt: TGCAGTGCTTACGCAACAGGGACTGAAAAACTGTTTTTT; CDR3aa: CSAYATGTEKLFF